This T cell receptor (beta chain) was sequenced in a study of spatial heterogeneity in lung cancer. Overall study findings and caveats: Coverage estimated for tumor T cells reached about 6.5% for alpha chains and around 12% for beta chains. Ubiquitous and regional expanded TCR counts correlated with ubiquitous and regional nonsynonymous mutations, respectively. Higher tumor mutation counts went along with higher counts of expanded intratumoral alpha and beta TCRs.

Notes on this clonotype: Its antigen is still unknown.

The time point is: sample taken at primary tumor resection. The donor group consisted of roughly 70 patients who had untreated, early-stage non-small cell lung cancer. Unsorted whole RNA from tumor, nontumor lung or frozen PBMC underwent sequencing. TCRdb ran MiXCR on the 5' RACE reads and lists one entry per CDR3 protein. The sample has about 25,000 distinct CDR3 sequences; 8.8% are singletons. Trimming removed 0 bases from V and 5 bases from J, with 7 bases in between. The V gene's germline CDR1 is LNHNV and CDR2 YYDKDF (reference sequence). CDR3 length: 13 amino acids. The sequencing used lung tumor tissue, collected at surgery. The chain is built from TRBV15 and TRBJ2-5; D remains ambiguous. This TCR was sampled from a male donor with early-stage non-small cell lung cancer. CDR3 DNA: TGTGCCACCAGCAGAGATCGCCAGGAGACCCAGTACTTC. As protein: CATSRDRQETQYF.